A selection of T cell receptor beta chains follows, all from one sample in a study of OX40 agonist ivuxolimab in advanced cancers. The assay was immunoSEQ multiplex PCR, and TCRdb's table has in-frame clones only and misses some. The table records some 21,000 clones, 88% of them present only once. The specimen was CD4+ or CD8+ T cells sorted from blood, collected in a trial of the OX40 agonist ivuxolimab. The receptors were sampled from an adult with an advanced solid tumor such as melanoma, head and neck, liver or kidney cancer. The CDR3 runs from the conserved cysteine through the conserved F or W. The D gene is left open where the match is weak. A clone size is listed for some rows: how often the clone was seen (once, few, many), or a class if it is expanded.

cdr3_nt cdr3_aa v_call d_call j_call clone_size
TGTGCCAGCAGCTTAGCCCCCGGGGGCCGCACAGATACGCAGTATTTT CASSLAPGGRTDTQYF TRBV7-3 . TRBJ2-3 .
TGTGCCAGCAGGGGCGGGATGCAAGAGACCCAGTACTTC CASRGGMQETQYF TRBV5-4 . TRBJ2-5 .
TGCGCCAGCAGCCAAGATAGGACCTACGAGCAGTACTTC CASSQDRTYEQYF TRBV4-1 . TRBJ2-7 .
TGTGCCAGCAGCTTAGGTGCAAGGACGGCCATCAAGGACACTGAAGCTTTCTTT CASSLGARTAIKDTEAFF TRBV7-9 . TRBJ1-1 .
TGTGCCAGCAGCCACTTAGCGGGGGGGAGTGAGACCCAGTACTTC CASSHLAGGSETQYF TRBV4-2 TRBD2 TRBJ2-5 .
TGTGCCAGCAGCTCAGTCGGGACAGGGAACTACGAGCAGTACTTC CASSSVGTGNYEQYF TRBV27 TRBD1 TRBJ2-7 .
TGTGCCATCATGTCCGGGACTAGCGGGAGTACCACCTACAATGAGCAGTTCTTC CAIMSGTSGSTTYNEQFF TRBV10-3 TRBD2 TRBJ2-1 once
TGTGCCAGCAGCTTAGAAGGAGCCCACAATGAGCAGTTCTTC CASSLEGAHNEQFF TRBV11-3 . TRBJ2-1 .
TGTGCCAGCAGCCGGGGGCGGGGGTCCTACAATGAGCAGTTCTTC CASSRGRGSYNEQFF TRBV27 . TRBJ2-1 .
TGTGCCAGCCTCGGGGGGCGGACAGGGGGCACTGAAGCTTTCTTT CASLGGRTGGTEAFF TRBV7-9 TRBD1 TRBJ1-1 .
TGCAGCGTTGAAAGTGGGGACAGGGCTTACGAGCAGTACTTC CSVESGDRAYEQYF TRBV29-1 TRBD1 TRBJ2-7 .